These 10 T cell receptor beta chains share one sample of origin, sequenced in a study of radiotherapy plus CTLA-4 blockade in lung cancer. This table comes from immunoSEQ multiplex PCR, and its TCRdb copy is limited to in-frame clones, with some not included. The sample includes roughly 78,000 clones, roughly 75% seen only once; the top ten take around 7%. Sequencing used peripheral blood, obtained from a patient treated with radiotherapy plus ipilimumab. These receptor sequences come from a human donor with non-small cell lung cancer who had a complete response to radiotherapy plus ipilimumab.

This chain joins TRBV11-2 and TRBJ2-7, with D possibly matching TRBD2 (6 bases). Germline V lookup: CDR1 SGHAT, CDR2 FQNNGV. The V end was cut by 1 base, the J end by 3 bases, with 10 bases between. CDR3 length: 14 residues. CDR3 coding DNA: TGTGCCAGCAGCTTAGGATTGGGAGGCTACGAGCAGTACTTC. It specifies CASSLGLGGYEQYF.

The rearrangement uses TRBV6-5 and TRBJ2-1, with 8 bases lining up with TRBD2. The V gene end was trimmed by 6 bases and the J gene end by 5 bases; junction bases not matched to a gene: 9. Per the germline V gene, CDR1 is MNHEY and CDR2 is SVGAGI. CDR3 size: 15 residues. CDR3 in amino acids: CASSPPRGGDNEQFF. The CDR3, as DNA: TGTGCCAGCAGCCCTCCCCGGGGGGGGGACAATGAGCAGTTCTTC.

The CDR3 DNA reads TGTGCCAGCAGCTTTCGCGGAGGTGCCACAGATACGCAGTATTTT. Translated, it gives CASSFRGGATDTQYF. The chain is built from TRBV7-2 and TRBJ2-3; possibly TRBD2 for D (5 bases). Deletions cut 3 bases from V and 2 bases from J, with 12 bases between. Looked up from germline, CDR1 is SGHTA and CDR2 is FQGNSA. This CDR3 comprises 15 residues.

The chain joins TRBV25-1 to TRBJ2-5; the match to TRBD2 covers 8 bases. The CDR3 totals 14 residues. Germline CDR1 is MGHDK and CDR2 is SYGVNS. The junction had 6 bases not matched to a gene; V was cut back by 7 bases and J by 2 bases. CDR3 protein: CASTQTSVQETQYF. CDR3 sequence (DNA): TGTGCCAGCACTCAGACTAGCGTTCAAGAGACCCAGTACTTC.

This chain connects TRBV6-6 to TRBJ1-1; 7 positions match TRBD1. The V gene's germline CDR1 is MNHNY and CDR2 SVGAGI (reference sequence). This CDR3 spans 15 amino acids. Trimming at V came to 6 bases and at J to 5 bases, leaving 12 bases not matched to a gene. In DNA form, the CDR3 reads TGTGCCAGCAGGGTGGGAGAGGGGGCGAGGACTGAAGCTTTCTTT. Its translation: CASRVGEGARTEAFF.

The genes are TRBV18 and TRBJ2-5, with TRBD2 identical over 12 bases. CDR1 is KGHSH, CDR2 LQKENI, per germline. After removal of 5 bases from V and 5 bases from J, the junction contained 9 bases not matched to a gene. This CDR3 is 16 amino acids long. The CDR3 reads CASSSLAGGPGETQYF. The CDR3 region has the DNA TGTGCCAGCTCATCCCTAGCGGGAGGGCCAGGGGAGACCCAGTACTTC. Drawing the rest from reference TRBV18 and TRBJ2-5, the complete variable domain is NAGVMQNPRHLVRRRGQEARLRCSPMKGHSHVYWYRQLPEEGLKFMVYLQKENIIDESGMPKERFSAEFPKEGPSILRIQQVVRGDSAAYFCASSSLAGGPGETQYFGPGTRLLVL.

This chain connects TRBV29-1 to TRBJ2-2, with D possibly TRBD1 on 6 matching bases. The CDR3 runs to 14 residues. V lost 5 bases and J 0 bases, leaving 10 bases between the germline ends. From germline, CDR1 is SQVTM and CDR2 ANQGSEA. CDR3 DNA: TGCAGCGTTTCCCGACAGGCGAACACCGGGGAGCTGTTTTTT. Its translation: CSVSRQANTGELFF.

This clone was seen a single time. For the CDR3, the DNA is TGTGCCAGCAACTGGGACTACCAAGAGACCCAGTACTTC. The encoded protein is CASNWDYQETQYF. This chain uses TRBV7-9 with TRBJ2-5; TRBD2 might be the D (6 bases). The germline V gene has CDR1 SEHNR and CDR2 FQNEAQ (reference sequence). The CDR3 extends over 13 amino acids. V was trimmed by 7 bases and J by 0 bases, leaving 9 bases between them.

The chain couples TRBV6-5 to TRBJ2-1; 8 positions match TRBD2. The germline CDR1 and CDR2 sequences are MNHEY and SVGAGI. The trim removed 0 bases at V and 9 bases at J, leaving 10 bases unmatched. There are 16 residues in the CDR3. The CDR3 reads CASSYSVAGGNSEQFF. As DNA, the CDR3 is TGTGCCAGCAGTTACTCTGTGGCGGGAGGTAACAGTGAGCAGTTCTTC.

The genes are TRBV10-3 and TRBJ1-2, with 10 bases fitting TRBD1. CDR1 and CDR2 from the germline V gene are ENHRY and SYGVKD. The J segment lost 2 bases and the V segment lost 5 bases, leaving 5 bases of the junction unmatched. The length of the CDR3 is 15 residues. The CDR3 nucleotides read TGTGCCATCAGTATATCGACAGGGGGCAACTATGGCTACACCTTC. Translating gives CAISISTGGNYGYTF.